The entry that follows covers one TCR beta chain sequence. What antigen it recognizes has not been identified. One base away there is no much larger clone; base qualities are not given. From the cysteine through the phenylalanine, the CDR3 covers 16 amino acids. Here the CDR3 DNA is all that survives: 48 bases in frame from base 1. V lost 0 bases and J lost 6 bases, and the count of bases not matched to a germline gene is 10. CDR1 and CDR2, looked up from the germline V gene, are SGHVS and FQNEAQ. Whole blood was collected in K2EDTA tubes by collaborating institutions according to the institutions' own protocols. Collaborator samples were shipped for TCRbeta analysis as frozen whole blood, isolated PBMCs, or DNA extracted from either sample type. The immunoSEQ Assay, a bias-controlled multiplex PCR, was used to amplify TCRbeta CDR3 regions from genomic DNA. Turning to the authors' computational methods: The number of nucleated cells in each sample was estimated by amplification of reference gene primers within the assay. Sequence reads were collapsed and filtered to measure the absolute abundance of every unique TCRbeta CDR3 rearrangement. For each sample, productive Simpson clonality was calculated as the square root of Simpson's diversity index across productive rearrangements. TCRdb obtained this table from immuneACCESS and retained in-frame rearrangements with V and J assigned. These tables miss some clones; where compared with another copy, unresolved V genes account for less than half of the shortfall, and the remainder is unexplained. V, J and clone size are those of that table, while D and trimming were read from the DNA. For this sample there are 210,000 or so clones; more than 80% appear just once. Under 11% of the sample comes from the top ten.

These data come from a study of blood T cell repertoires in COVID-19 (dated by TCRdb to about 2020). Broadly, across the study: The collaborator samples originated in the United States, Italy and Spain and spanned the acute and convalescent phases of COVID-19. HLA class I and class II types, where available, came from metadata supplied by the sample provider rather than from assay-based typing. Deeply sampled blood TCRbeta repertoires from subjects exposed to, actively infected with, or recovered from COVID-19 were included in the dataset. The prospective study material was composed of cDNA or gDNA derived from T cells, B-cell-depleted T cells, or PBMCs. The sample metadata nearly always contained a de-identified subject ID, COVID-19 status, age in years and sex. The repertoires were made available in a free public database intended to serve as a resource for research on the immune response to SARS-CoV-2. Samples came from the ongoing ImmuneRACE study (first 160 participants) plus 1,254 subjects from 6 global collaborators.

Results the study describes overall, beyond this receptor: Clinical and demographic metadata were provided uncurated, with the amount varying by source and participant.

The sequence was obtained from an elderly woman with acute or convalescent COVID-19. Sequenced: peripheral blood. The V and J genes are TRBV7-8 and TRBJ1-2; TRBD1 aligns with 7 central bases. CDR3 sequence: CASSLAIEGARNGYTF. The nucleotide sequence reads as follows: TGTGCCAGCAGCTTAGCGATCGAGGGGGCGCGGAATGGCTACACCTTC.